This T cell receptor beta chain was identified in a study of identical twins. This CDR3 region has 13 residues. V was pared by 6 bases and J by 2 bases, with 8 bases between. Germline V CDR1 and CDR2: MNHEY, SMNVEV (reference sequence). TCRdb re-called the 5' RACE reads with MiXCR, one entry per CDR3 protein. The sample yields fewer than 250,000 distinct CDR3 sequences, 6% to 8% seen once. Study-level results: Fewer insertions characterized abundant cord blood beta clonotypes, whereas memory repertoires showed none. Excess sharing by twins proved weaker in beta out-of-frame sequences. Models predicted too little out-of-frame TCR alpha sharing in monozygotic twins.

In the case of this clonotype: Its cognate antigen is unknown.

Separately, the same data were catalogued under a study of yellow fever vaccine responses in identical twins.

J is TRBJ2-1 and V is TRBV27; possible D gene TRBD2, 5 bases. Source material: CD8+ T cells sorted from blood. This TCR was recovered from a woman aged 18 to 35 in good health. CDR3 in DNA: TGTGCCAGCAGCATGAGGGCCTACAATGAGCAGTTCTTC. Amino acid sequence: CASSMRAYNEQFF.